This TCR beta chain was recorded in a study of cytomegalovirus exposure and HLA in healthy donors. The PCR ran on 60 Vbeta and 13 Jbeta primers. Profiled with immunoSEQ multiplex PCR; TCRdb holds only in-frame clones, not every one. The table shows about 65,000 clones, with about four fifths occurring only once. Concerning this clone itself: Its cognate antigen is unknown.

Whole-study results and caveats: Overall, approximately 180 TCR beta chains were annotated as cytomegalovirus-associated.

J lost 0 bases, V lost 2 bases, and 16 bases had no gene match. Germline V gene sequence: CDR1 SGHTA, CDR2 FQGTGA. The CDR3 runs 20 residues. The V and J genes are TRBV7-3 and TRBJ2-1, with 7 bases lining up with TRBD2. What was sequenced was PBMCs. The TCR was taken from a woman aged 25 to 39 in good health and CMV-seronegative. The CDR3 loop is CASSLEPSFGGGSSYNEQFF. In DNA form, the CDR3 reads TGTGCCAGCAGCTTAGAACCCTCCTTTGGCGGGGGTAGCTCCTACAATGAGCAGTTCTTC.